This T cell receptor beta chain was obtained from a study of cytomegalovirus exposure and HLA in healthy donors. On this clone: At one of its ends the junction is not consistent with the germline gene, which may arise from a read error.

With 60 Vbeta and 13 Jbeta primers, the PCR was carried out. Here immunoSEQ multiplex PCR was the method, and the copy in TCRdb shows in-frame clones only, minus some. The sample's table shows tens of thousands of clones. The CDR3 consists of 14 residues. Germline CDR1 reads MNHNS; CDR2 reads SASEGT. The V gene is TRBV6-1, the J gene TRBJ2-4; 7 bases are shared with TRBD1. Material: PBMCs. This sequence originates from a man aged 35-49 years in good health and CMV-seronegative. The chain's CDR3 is CASSARQGPNVQYF. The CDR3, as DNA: TGTGCCAGCAGTGCCCGACAGGGACCAAACGTTCAGTACTTC.